The T cell receptor beta chain under discussion was sequenced for a study of blood T cell repertoires in COVID-19. Authors' processing steps: Estimation of nucleated cell counts was performed using reference gene primer amplification. This table comes from immunoSEQ multiplex PCR, and its TCRdb copy is limited to in-frame clones, with some not included. V, J and clone size were drawn from that table, and D and trimming were deduced from the DNA. The sample shows over 250,000 clones, 88% of them seen only once. Trimming took 9 bases from V and 4 from J, leaving 12 bases between them. The CDR3 sequence is 12 residues long. Germline V gives CDR1 LNHDA, CDR2 SQIVND (reference sequence).

This chain joins TRBV19 and TRBJ1-2; D unclear. The sequence derives from a woman between 35 and 50 years old who had recovered from COVID-19. Material for sequencing was peripheral blood. The CDR3 here is CASQNVGYGYTF. As DNA, the CDR3 is TGTGCCAGCCAAAACGTCGGCTATGGCTACACCTTC.